The next 15 T cell receptor delta chains were all read from a single sample in a study of gamma-delta chains in newborns, infants, children. TCRdb re-processed the reads via CATT. The data show 2,500 to 3,000 delta-chain clones, with around 45% seen just once and about 10% held by the top ten. Sequencing was performed on blood, taken at baseline. The receptors stem from a child who received the measles vaccine.

As regards this clone: A single base separates this from a much larger clone, so it may be a read error. The V gene is TRDV1, the J gene TRDJ1; 9 bases line up with TRDD2. The germline CDR1 and CDR2 sequences are TSWWSYY and QGS. The CDR3 spans 22 residues. The CDR3 nucleotides read TGTGCTCTTAGGGACCGGAAGGCCTTCCTACTACCCGGTGGAAGGTACACCGATAAACTCATCTTT. It translates to CALRDRKAFLLPGGRYTDKLIF.

This clone was picked up a small number of times. V and J are TRDV1 and TRDJ1, with D possibly matching TRDD2 (5 bases). The CDR3 contains 16 residues. Between the trimmed V and J ends, which lost 4 bases and 4 bases, there was a span of 19 bases. Per germline, CDR1 TSWWSYY and CDR2 QGS. CDR3 DNA sequence: TGTGCTCTTGGGGTCGTTTCCTCCCTACGGGTCGATAAACTCATCTTT. Its translation is CALGVVSSLRVDKLIF.

A few counts support this clone. Other DNA sequences within the sample encode an identical CDR3. The chain combines TRDV1 with TRDJ1; TRDD3 is a possible D gene (5 bases). CDR1 TSWWSYY and CDR2 QGS come from the germline V gene. The V end was cut by 1 base, the J end by 3 bases, with 30 bases between. This CDR3 is built from 21 residues. This CDR3 reads CALGERGVHFVLVNSPDKLIF. CDR3 coding DNA: TGTGCTCTTGGGGAACGCGGCGTCCATTTCGTACTGGTTAACTCTCCCGATAAACTCATCTTT.

A remark on this clone: A single base separates this from a much larger clone, so it may be a read error. The rearrangement joins TRDV2 to TRDJ3, with 9 bases matching TRDD3. The CDR3 is 20 residues long. Germline trimming cut 0 bases from V and 2 bases from J; bases unmatched to any gene: 10. Germline CDR1 reads GEAIGNYY; CDR2 reads EKD. CDR3 DNA: TGTGCCTGTGACACCGTGGCGGGGGATACAGGCACCTGGGACACCCGACAGATGTTTTTC. Its translation: CACDTVAGDTGTWDTRQMFF.

The J gene is TRDJ1, the V gene TRDV3, with TRDD3 matching 10 bases. The V gene end was trimmed by 2 bases and the J gene end by 4 bases; junction bases not matched to a gene: 10. The germline CDR1 and CDR2 sequences are TVYSNPD and GDNSRS (reference sequence). The CDR3 contains 15 residues. CDR3 DNA: TGTGCCTTTGGGGGATACGCCCGCTATGGCGATAAACTCATCTTT. It encodes CAFGGYARYGDKLIF.

With regard to this clone: The germline gene is not matched at one end of the junction; a read error may be the cause. Other nucleotide sequences from this sample produce the same CDR3. V is TRDV3 and J is TRDJ1; TRDD3 agrees at 13 bases. Germline CDR1 is TVYSNPD and CDR2 is GDNSRS (reference sequence). The CDR3 sequence is 22 residues long. The CDR3 is CAFYKSQTHTGGYALYTDKLIF. Here the CDR3 DNA reads TGTGCCTTTTACAAGTCCCAGACACATACTGGGGGATACGCCCTGTACACCGATAAACTTATCTTT.

This clone is medium-sized in the sample. The gene calls are TRDV1 and TRDJ1; 7 positions match TRDD3. V was pared by 1 base and J by 11 bases, with 19 bases of the junction left unmatched. Germline V CDR1 and CDR2: TSWWSYY, QGS. The CDR3 has 17 residues. The CDR3 is CALGEQVPGGLKKWLIF. The CDR3 DNA reads as TGTGCTCTTGGGGAACAGGTACCAGGGGGATTAAAGAAGTGGCTCATCTTT.

This clone was counted a few times. The chain is built from TRDV2 and TRDJ3; 13 bases line up with TRDD3. Germline CDR1 GEAIGNYY, CDR2 EKD. J gave up 4 bases and V 0 bases, and 5 bases lay outside the gene matches. The CDR3 contains 19 residues. CDR3 sequence reads: CACDTVLGDTRWDTRQMFF. Written as DNA, the CDR3 is TGTGCCTGTGACACCGTACTGGGGGATACGAGGTGGGACACCCGACAGATGTTTTTC.

This clone has more than one count but fewer than ten. Different DNA sequences within this sample yield the same CDR3. This chain connects TRDV1 to TRDJ2, with 11 bases that match TRDD3. Germline loops: CDR1 TSWWSYY, CDR2 QGS. The V and J ends lost 0 bases and 0 bases, in that order; junction bases with no gene match: 21. The CDR3 loop spans 24 amino acids. The CDR3, as DNA: TGTGCTCTTGGGGAACTTGGGGATCCTTCCCGAGGACTGGGGGATAGGGCTTTGACAGCACAACTCTTCTTT. Its protein is CALGELGDPSRGLGDRALTAQLFF.

The V call is TRDV2, the J call TRDJ2, with 9 bases fitting TRDD3. J was trimmed by 1 base and V by 5 bases; bases with no gene match: 4. The CDR3 contains 15 residues. Germline V lookup: CDR1 GEAIGNYY, CDR2 EKD. This CDR3 reads CACGILGDLTAQLFF. DNA for the CDR3: TGTGCCTGTGGCATACTGGGGGATTTGACAGCACAACTCTTCTTT.

V usage is TRDV1 and J usage is TRDJ1; 8 bases line up with TRDD3. The CDR3 extends over 22 amino acids. The V and J ends lost 3 bases and 3 bases, in that order; junction bases with no gene match: 27. Germline CDR1 TSWWSYY, CDR2 QGS. The CDR3 nucleotides read TGTGCTCTTGGGGAGTCCCACTCGTTTGCTATACTGGGGGTTCAGTACGCCGATAAACTCATCTTT. As protein: CALGESHSFAILGVQYADKLIF.

V and J are TRDV1 and TRDJ1; 10 bases map to TRDD3. Germline CDR1 TSWWSYY, CDR2 QGS. V lost 5 bases to trimming and J lost 3 bases; unmatched junction nucleotides: 18. There are 19 residues in the CDR3. CDR3 nucleotides: TGTGCTCTTGGGACCGTACTACGGACTGGGGGATGGGGGGCCGATAAACTCATCTTT. Translated: CALGTVLRTGGWGADKLIF.

In its sample, this clone is medium-sized. The genes are TRDV2 and TRDJ1; a weak D match, TRDD3 (6 bases). The V gene's germline CDR1 is GEAIGNYY and CDR2 EKD. This CDR3 is built from 16 residues. Trimming cost V 1 base and J 4 bases, with 18 bases left between them. CDR3 nucleotides: TGTGCCTGTGACACATTACCTGGGGATCAACGCGATAAACTCATCTTT. Translated: CACDTLPGDQRDKLIF.

On this clone itself: This may be a read error, as it is one base from a much larger clone. The rearrangement joins TRDV2 to TRDJ3, with TRDD3 matching 7 bases. CDR1 and CDR2 from the germline V gene are GEAIGNYY and EKD. The CDR3 extends over 17 amino acids. This CDR3 is CACGTVGGTWDTRQMFF. CDR3 DNA sequence: TGTGCCTGTGGCACCGTTGGGGGAACCTGGGACACCCGACAGATGTTTTTC.

The rearrangement uses TRDV1 and TRDJ1, with D possibly TRDD2 on 6 matching bases. The germline V gene has CDR1 TSWWSYY and CDR2 QGS. V was pared by 1 base and J by 0 bases, with 39 bases between. CDR3 length: 25 residues. DNA for the CDR3: TGTGCTCTTGGGGAACCACGAGGGGACTACTCGAGCGGGAGAAGTGTCTCCTACGACACCGATAAACTCATCTTT. Its translation is CALGEPRGDYSSGRSVSYDTDKLIF.